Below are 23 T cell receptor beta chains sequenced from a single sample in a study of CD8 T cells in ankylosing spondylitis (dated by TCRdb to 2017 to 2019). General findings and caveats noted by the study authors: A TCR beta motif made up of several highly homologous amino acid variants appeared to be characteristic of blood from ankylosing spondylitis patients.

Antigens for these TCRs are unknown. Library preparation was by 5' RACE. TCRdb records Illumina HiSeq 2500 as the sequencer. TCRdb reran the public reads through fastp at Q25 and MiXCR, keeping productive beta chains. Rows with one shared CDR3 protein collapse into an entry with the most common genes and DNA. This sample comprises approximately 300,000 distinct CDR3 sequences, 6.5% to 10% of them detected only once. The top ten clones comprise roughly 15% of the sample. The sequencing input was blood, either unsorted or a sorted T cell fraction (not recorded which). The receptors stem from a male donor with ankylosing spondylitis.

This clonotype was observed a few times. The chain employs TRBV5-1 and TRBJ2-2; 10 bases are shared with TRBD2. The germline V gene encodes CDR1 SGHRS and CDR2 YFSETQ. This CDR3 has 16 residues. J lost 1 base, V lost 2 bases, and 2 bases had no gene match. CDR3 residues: CASSFLAGENTGELFF. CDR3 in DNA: TGCGCCAGCAGCTTCCTAGCGGGAGAGAACACCGGGGAGCTGTTTTTT.

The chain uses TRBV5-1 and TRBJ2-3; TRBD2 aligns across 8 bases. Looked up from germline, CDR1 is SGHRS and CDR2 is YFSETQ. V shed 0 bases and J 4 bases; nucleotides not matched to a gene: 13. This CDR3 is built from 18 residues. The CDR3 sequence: CASSLEAGGVPGADTQYF. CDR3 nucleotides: TGCGCCAGCAGCTTGGAGGCGGGAGGCGTCCCGGGGGCAGATACGCAGTATTTT.

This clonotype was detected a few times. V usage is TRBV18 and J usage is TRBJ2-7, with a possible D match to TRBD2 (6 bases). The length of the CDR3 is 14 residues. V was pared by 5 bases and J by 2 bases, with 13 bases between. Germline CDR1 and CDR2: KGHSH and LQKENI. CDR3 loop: CASSTTSSPYEQYF. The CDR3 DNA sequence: TGTGCCAGCTCAACTACTAGCTCCCCCTACGAGCAGTACTTC.

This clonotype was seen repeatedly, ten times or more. CDR3 in amino acids: CASSFFTGSYEQYF. DNA for the CDR3: TGTGCCAGCAGCTTCTTTACGGGATCCTACGAGCAGTACTTC. The V gene is TRBV7-6, the J gene TRBJ2-7; weak D call: TRBD2 (5 bases). This CDR3 is 14 amino acids long. V dropped 3 bases and J dropped 1 base, with 10 bases sitting between them. Per the germline V gene, CDR1 is SGHVS and CDR2 is FNYEAQ.

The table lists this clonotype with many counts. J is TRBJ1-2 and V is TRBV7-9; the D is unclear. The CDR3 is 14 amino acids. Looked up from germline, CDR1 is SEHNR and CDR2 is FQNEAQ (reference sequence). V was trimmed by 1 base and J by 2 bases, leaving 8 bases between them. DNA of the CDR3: TGTGCCAGCAGCTTAGAGAGGGTCAACTATGGCTACACCTTC. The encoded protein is CASSLERVNYGYTF.

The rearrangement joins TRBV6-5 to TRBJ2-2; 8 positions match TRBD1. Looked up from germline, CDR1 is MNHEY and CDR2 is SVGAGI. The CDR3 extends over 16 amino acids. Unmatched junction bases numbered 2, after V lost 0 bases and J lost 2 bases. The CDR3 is CASSYSTGANTGELFF. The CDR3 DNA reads TGTGCCAGCAGTTACTCGACAGGGGCAAACACCGGGGAGCTGTTTTTT.

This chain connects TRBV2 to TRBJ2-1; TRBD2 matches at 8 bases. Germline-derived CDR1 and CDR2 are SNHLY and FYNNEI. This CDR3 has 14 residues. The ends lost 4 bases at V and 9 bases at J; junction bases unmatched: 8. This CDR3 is CASSAERGYGEQFF. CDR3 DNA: TGTGCCAGCAGTGCGGAGCGGGGGTACGGTGAGCAGTTCTTC.

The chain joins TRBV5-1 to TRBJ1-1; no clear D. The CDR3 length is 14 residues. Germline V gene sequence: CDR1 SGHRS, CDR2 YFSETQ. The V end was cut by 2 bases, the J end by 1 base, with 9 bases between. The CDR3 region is CASSFHSGNTEAFF. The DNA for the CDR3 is TGCGCCAGCAGCTTTCATAGTGGGAACACTGAAGCTTTCTTT.

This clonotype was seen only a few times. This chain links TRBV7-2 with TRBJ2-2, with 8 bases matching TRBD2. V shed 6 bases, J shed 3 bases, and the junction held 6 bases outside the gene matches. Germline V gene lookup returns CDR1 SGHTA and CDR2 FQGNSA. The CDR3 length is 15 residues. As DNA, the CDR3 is TGTGCCAGCAGGAAAAGCGGGAGAGACACCGGGGAGCTGTTTTTT. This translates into CASRKSGRDTGELFF.

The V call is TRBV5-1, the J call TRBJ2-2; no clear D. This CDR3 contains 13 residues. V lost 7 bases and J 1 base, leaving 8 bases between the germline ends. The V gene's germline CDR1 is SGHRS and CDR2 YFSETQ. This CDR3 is CASGKGNTGELFF. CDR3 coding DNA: TGCGCCAGCGGGAAGGGGAACACCGGGGAGCTGTTTTTT.

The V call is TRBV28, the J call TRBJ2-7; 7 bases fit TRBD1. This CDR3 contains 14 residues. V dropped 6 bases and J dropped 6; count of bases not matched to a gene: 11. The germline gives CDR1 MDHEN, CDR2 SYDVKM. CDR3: CASSLGQEVGEQYF. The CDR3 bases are TGTGCCAGCAGCCTCGGACAGGAGGTCGGCGAGCAGTACTTC.

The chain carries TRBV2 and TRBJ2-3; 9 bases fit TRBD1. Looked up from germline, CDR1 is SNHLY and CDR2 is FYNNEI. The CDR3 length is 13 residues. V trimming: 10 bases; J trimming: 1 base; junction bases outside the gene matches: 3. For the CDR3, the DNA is TGTGCCATCGGGGACAGGGGCACAGATACGCAGTATTTT. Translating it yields CAIGDRGTDTQYF.

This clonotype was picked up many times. CDR3 protein: CASSLFAKGTTEAFF. The CDR3 DNA sequence: TGTGCCAGCAGCTTGTTCGCGAAGGGGACCACTGAAGCTTTCTTT. This rearrangement joins TRBV7-2 to TRBJ1-1, with a possible D match to TRBD1 (5 bases). CDR1 is SGHTA and CDR2 is FQGNSA in the germline V gene. This CDR3 is 15 amino acids long. V was pared by 3 bases and J by 4 bases, with 15 bases between.

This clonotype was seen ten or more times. The CDR3 reads CASRPGLAGVGSYEQYF. DNA for the CDR3: TGTGCCAGCAGACCGGGACTAGCGGGAGTAGGGTCCTACGAGCAGTACTTC. The chain employs TRBV6-2 or TRBV6-3 and TRBJ2-7; 14 bases agree with TRBD2. V lost 6 bases to trimming and J lost 1 base; unmatched junction nucleotides: 8. Germline values: CDR1 MNHEY, CDR2 SVGEGT. The CDR3 extends over 17 amino acids.

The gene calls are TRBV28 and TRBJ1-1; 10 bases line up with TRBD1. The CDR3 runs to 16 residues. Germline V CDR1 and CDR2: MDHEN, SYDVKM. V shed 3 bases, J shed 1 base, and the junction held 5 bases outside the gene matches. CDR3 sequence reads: CASSFQDRGGNTEAFF. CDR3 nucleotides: TGTGCCAGCAGTTTCCAGGACAGGGGGGGGAACACTGAAGCTTTCTTT.

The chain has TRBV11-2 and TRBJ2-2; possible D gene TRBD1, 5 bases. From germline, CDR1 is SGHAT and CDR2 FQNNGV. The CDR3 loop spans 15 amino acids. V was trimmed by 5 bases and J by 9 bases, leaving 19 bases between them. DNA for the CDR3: TGTGCCAGCAGCCCCACTTCGTCAGGGTACCGGGAGCTGTTTTTT. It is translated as CASSPTSSGYRELFF. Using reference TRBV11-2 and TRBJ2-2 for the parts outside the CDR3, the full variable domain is EAGVAQSPRYKIIEKRQSVAFWCNPISGHATLYWYQQILGQGPKLLIQFQNNGVVDDSQLPKDRFSAERLKGVDSTLKIQPAKLEDSAVYLCASSPTSSGYRELFFGEGSRLTVL.

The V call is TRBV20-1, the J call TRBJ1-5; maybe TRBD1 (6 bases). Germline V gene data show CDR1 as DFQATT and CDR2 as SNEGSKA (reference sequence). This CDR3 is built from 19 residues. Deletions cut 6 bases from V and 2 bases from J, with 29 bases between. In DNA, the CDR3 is TGCAGTGCCCTCGATCCCTTACACGGGGGCACCAAGGGCAATCAGCCCCAGCATTTT. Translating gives CSALDPLHGGTKGNQPQHF.

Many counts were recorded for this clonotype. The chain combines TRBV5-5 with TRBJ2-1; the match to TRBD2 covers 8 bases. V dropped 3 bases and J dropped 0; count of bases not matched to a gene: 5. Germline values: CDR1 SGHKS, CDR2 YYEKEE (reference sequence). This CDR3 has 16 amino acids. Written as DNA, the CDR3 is TGTGCCAGCAGCTGGACTAGCTTGAGCTCCTACAATGAGCAGTTCTTC. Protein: CASSWTSLSSYNEQFF.

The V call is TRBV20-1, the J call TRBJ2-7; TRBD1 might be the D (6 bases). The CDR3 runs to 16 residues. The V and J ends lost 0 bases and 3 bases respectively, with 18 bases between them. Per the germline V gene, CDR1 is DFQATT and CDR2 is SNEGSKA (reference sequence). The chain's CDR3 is CSARERGSSTLYEQYF. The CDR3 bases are TGCAGTGCTAGAGAGAGGGGGTCCTCCACCCTCTACGAGCAGTACTTC.

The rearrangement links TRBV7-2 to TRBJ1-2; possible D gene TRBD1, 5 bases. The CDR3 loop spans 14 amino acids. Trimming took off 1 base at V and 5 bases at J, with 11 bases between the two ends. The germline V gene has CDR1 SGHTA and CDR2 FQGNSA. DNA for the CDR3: TGTGCCAGCAGCTTAGAGACAGAGCGATATGGCTACACCTTC. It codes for CASSLETERYGYTF. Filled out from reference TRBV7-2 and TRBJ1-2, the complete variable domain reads GAGVSQSPSNKVTEKGKDVELRCDPISGHTALYWYRQSLGQGLEFLIYFQGNSAPDKSGLPSDRFSAERTGGSVSTLTIQRTQQEDSAVYLCASSLETERYGYTFGSGTRLTVV.

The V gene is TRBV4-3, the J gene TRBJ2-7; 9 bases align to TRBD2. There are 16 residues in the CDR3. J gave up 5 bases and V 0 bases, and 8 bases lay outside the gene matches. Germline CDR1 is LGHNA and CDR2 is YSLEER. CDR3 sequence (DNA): TGCGCCAGCAGCCAAGATTGGCGGGAGGGCGAGGACGAGCAGTACTTC. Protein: CASSQDWREGEDEQYF.

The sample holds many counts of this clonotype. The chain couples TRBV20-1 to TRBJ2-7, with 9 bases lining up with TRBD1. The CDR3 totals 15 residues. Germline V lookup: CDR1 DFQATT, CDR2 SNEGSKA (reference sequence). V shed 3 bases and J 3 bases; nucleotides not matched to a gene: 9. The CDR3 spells CSARADRGAFYEQYF. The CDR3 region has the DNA TGCAGTGCTAGGGCGGACAGGGGTGCTTTCTACGAGCAGTACTTC.

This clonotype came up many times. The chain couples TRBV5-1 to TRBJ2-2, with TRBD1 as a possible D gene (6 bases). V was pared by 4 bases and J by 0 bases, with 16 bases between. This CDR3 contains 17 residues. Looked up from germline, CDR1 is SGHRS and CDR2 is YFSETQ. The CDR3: CASSADAQGPNTGELFF. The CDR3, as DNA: TGCGCCAGCAGCGCGGATGCACAGGGACCGAACACCGGGGAGCTGTTTTTT.